The clone carrying this TCR beta chain was recorded once. Only in-frame clones appear in the TCRdb table, and some are missing; sequencing was by immunoSEQ multiplex PCR. The sample shows around 120,000 clones, 90% of them seen only once. These data originate in a study of blood T cell repertoires in COVID-19. Seattle participants joined during active infection and were tracked over time. V lost 5 bases to trimming and J lost 5 bases, with 18 bases between them. The CDR3 extends over 16 amino acids. CDR1 and CDR2 (germline): SGHVS, FQNEAQ. The chain uses TRBV7-8 and TRBJ2-2; D is possibly TRBD1 (6 bases). Sequencing input: peripheral blood. This clonotype was obtained from a woman aged 55-70 years with COVID-19, enrolled during active disease. CDR3 in DNA: TGTGCCAGCAGCATGAATACAGGGTTTCATACCGGGGAGCTGTTTTTT. Encoded protein: CASSMNTGFHTGELFF.